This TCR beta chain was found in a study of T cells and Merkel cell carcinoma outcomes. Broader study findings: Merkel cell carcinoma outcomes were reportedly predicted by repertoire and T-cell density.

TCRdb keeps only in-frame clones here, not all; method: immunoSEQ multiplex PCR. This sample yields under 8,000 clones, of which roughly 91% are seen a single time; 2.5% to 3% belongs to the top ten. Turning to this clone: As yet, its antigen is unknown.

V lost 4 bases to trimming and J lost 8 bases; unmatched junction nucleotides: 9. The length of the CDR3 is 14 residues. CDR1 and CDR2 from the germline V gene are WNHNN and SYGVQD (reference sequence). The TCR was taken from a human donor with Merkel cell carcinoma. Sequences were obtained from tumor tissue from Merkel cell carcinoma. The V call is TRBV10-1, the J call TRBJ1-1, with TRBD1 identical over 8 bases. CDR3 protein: CASSGKRTGTEAFF. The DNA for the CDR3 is TGCGCCAGCAGTGGGAAGCGGACAGGGACCGAAGCTTTCTTT.